This T cell receptor beta chain stems from a study of T cells in Graves' hyperthyroidism and ophthalmopathy. Study-level background: Staff took peripheral blood when the initial diagnosis was made, before any treatment began.

In regard to this clonotype: Its cognate antigen is unknown. A much larger clone lies one base from this, so it may be a read error.

Findings and caveats of the study: Blood also carried most thyroid clonotypes expanded above 0.001.

Amplification targeted TCR beta CDR3 regions from RNA transcripts. First-round RT-PCR targeting the TCR CDR3 was performed with the HTBI primer set. A single record per CDR3 protein comes from TCRdb applying MiXCR to the multiplex PCR reads. The table has a few hundred thousand distinct CDR3 sequences, more than 13% seen once. Lactation, pregnancy, other autoimmune disease or uncontrolled infection excluded patients. The CDR3 is made up of 15 amino acids. The germline CDR1 and CDR2 sequences are KGHDR and SFDVKD. The chain employs TRBV24-1 and TRBJ2-7; 8 nucleotides match TRBD1. The sequenced sample consisted of blood. The TCR comes from a woman younger than 45 with Graves' hyperthyroidism. This chain's CDR3 is CVTSDPQGESYEQYF. The CDR3 coding sequence is TGTGTCACCAGTGATCCACAGGGGGAGTCCTACGAGCAGTACTTC.